The rows below give T cell receptor beta chains drawn from one sample of a study of T cells in tumors after PD-1 blockade. Measured with immunoSEQ multiplex PCR; TCRdb has only the in-frame clones, and not every one. The profile shows about 19,000 clones, around 85% of them singletons. The sample in question was PBMCs, obtained after anti-PD-1 therapy. The receptors were gathered from a human donor with advanced basal cell or squamous cell carcinoma (not recorded which). Each CDR3 is given with its conserved first and last residue. The D gene is left open where the match is weak. The size field is filled for only some rows; it gives once, few, many or a size class.

>.|TRBV23-1|.|TRBJ1-5
CAIRPPTGPYSNQPQHF
TGCGCCATCCGCCCCCCGACAGGCCCATATAGCAATCAGCCCCAGCATTTT
>.|TRBV6-1|.|TRBJ2-3
CASSEIWNTQYF
TGTGCCAGCAGTGAAATATGGAATACGCAGTATTTT
>.|TRBV27|medium-sized|TRBJ2-7
CASSSRYEQYF
TGTGCCAGCAGTTCCCGCTACGAGCAGTACTTC
>TRBD1|TRBV19|.|TRBJ2-7
CASSAGTGFLVEQYF
TGTGCCAGTAGTGCCGGGACAGGGTTCTTGGTCGAGCAGTACTTC
>.|TRBV15|once|TRBJ1-2
CATSRVKLAGYTF
TGTGCCACCAGCAGAGTCAAACTTGCTGGCTACACCTTC
>.|TRBV21-1|.|TRBJ1-2
CASSKYRVGGYTF
TGTGCCAGCAGCAAATACAGGGTAGGTGGCTACACCTTC
>.|TRBV5-8|.|TRBJ1-5
CASSLSGGHNQPQHF
TGTGCCAGCAGCTTGAGTGGGGGGCACAATCAGCCCCAGCATTTT
>.|TRBV7-6|.|TRBJ2-5
CASSLVGQRPQETQYF
TGTGCCAGCAGCTTAGTCGGCCAGAGGCCACAAGAGACCCAGTACTTC
>.|TRBV4-1|few|TRBJ1-5
CASSLQAESNQPQHF
TGCGCCAGCAGTTTACAGGCGGAAAGCAATCAGCCCCAGCATTTT
>.|TRBV10-3|.|TRBJ2-7
CAISEHGYEQYF
TGTGCCATCAGTGAGCACGGCTACGAGCAGTACTTC
>.|TRBV7-2|.|TRBJ2-3
CASSPRAGAIDTQYF
TGTGCCAGCAGTCCTAGGGCGGGGGCGATAGATACGCAGTATTTT
>.|TRBV11-3|.|TRBJ2-5
CASSPTGRAYQETQYF
TGTGCCAGCAGCCCGACGGGCAGGGCCTACCAAGAGACCCAGTACTTC
>.|TRBV19|.|TRBJ1-5
CASSIAAGVGQPQHF
TGTGCCAGTAGTATAGCGGCAGGGGTAGGCCAGCCCCAGCATTTT